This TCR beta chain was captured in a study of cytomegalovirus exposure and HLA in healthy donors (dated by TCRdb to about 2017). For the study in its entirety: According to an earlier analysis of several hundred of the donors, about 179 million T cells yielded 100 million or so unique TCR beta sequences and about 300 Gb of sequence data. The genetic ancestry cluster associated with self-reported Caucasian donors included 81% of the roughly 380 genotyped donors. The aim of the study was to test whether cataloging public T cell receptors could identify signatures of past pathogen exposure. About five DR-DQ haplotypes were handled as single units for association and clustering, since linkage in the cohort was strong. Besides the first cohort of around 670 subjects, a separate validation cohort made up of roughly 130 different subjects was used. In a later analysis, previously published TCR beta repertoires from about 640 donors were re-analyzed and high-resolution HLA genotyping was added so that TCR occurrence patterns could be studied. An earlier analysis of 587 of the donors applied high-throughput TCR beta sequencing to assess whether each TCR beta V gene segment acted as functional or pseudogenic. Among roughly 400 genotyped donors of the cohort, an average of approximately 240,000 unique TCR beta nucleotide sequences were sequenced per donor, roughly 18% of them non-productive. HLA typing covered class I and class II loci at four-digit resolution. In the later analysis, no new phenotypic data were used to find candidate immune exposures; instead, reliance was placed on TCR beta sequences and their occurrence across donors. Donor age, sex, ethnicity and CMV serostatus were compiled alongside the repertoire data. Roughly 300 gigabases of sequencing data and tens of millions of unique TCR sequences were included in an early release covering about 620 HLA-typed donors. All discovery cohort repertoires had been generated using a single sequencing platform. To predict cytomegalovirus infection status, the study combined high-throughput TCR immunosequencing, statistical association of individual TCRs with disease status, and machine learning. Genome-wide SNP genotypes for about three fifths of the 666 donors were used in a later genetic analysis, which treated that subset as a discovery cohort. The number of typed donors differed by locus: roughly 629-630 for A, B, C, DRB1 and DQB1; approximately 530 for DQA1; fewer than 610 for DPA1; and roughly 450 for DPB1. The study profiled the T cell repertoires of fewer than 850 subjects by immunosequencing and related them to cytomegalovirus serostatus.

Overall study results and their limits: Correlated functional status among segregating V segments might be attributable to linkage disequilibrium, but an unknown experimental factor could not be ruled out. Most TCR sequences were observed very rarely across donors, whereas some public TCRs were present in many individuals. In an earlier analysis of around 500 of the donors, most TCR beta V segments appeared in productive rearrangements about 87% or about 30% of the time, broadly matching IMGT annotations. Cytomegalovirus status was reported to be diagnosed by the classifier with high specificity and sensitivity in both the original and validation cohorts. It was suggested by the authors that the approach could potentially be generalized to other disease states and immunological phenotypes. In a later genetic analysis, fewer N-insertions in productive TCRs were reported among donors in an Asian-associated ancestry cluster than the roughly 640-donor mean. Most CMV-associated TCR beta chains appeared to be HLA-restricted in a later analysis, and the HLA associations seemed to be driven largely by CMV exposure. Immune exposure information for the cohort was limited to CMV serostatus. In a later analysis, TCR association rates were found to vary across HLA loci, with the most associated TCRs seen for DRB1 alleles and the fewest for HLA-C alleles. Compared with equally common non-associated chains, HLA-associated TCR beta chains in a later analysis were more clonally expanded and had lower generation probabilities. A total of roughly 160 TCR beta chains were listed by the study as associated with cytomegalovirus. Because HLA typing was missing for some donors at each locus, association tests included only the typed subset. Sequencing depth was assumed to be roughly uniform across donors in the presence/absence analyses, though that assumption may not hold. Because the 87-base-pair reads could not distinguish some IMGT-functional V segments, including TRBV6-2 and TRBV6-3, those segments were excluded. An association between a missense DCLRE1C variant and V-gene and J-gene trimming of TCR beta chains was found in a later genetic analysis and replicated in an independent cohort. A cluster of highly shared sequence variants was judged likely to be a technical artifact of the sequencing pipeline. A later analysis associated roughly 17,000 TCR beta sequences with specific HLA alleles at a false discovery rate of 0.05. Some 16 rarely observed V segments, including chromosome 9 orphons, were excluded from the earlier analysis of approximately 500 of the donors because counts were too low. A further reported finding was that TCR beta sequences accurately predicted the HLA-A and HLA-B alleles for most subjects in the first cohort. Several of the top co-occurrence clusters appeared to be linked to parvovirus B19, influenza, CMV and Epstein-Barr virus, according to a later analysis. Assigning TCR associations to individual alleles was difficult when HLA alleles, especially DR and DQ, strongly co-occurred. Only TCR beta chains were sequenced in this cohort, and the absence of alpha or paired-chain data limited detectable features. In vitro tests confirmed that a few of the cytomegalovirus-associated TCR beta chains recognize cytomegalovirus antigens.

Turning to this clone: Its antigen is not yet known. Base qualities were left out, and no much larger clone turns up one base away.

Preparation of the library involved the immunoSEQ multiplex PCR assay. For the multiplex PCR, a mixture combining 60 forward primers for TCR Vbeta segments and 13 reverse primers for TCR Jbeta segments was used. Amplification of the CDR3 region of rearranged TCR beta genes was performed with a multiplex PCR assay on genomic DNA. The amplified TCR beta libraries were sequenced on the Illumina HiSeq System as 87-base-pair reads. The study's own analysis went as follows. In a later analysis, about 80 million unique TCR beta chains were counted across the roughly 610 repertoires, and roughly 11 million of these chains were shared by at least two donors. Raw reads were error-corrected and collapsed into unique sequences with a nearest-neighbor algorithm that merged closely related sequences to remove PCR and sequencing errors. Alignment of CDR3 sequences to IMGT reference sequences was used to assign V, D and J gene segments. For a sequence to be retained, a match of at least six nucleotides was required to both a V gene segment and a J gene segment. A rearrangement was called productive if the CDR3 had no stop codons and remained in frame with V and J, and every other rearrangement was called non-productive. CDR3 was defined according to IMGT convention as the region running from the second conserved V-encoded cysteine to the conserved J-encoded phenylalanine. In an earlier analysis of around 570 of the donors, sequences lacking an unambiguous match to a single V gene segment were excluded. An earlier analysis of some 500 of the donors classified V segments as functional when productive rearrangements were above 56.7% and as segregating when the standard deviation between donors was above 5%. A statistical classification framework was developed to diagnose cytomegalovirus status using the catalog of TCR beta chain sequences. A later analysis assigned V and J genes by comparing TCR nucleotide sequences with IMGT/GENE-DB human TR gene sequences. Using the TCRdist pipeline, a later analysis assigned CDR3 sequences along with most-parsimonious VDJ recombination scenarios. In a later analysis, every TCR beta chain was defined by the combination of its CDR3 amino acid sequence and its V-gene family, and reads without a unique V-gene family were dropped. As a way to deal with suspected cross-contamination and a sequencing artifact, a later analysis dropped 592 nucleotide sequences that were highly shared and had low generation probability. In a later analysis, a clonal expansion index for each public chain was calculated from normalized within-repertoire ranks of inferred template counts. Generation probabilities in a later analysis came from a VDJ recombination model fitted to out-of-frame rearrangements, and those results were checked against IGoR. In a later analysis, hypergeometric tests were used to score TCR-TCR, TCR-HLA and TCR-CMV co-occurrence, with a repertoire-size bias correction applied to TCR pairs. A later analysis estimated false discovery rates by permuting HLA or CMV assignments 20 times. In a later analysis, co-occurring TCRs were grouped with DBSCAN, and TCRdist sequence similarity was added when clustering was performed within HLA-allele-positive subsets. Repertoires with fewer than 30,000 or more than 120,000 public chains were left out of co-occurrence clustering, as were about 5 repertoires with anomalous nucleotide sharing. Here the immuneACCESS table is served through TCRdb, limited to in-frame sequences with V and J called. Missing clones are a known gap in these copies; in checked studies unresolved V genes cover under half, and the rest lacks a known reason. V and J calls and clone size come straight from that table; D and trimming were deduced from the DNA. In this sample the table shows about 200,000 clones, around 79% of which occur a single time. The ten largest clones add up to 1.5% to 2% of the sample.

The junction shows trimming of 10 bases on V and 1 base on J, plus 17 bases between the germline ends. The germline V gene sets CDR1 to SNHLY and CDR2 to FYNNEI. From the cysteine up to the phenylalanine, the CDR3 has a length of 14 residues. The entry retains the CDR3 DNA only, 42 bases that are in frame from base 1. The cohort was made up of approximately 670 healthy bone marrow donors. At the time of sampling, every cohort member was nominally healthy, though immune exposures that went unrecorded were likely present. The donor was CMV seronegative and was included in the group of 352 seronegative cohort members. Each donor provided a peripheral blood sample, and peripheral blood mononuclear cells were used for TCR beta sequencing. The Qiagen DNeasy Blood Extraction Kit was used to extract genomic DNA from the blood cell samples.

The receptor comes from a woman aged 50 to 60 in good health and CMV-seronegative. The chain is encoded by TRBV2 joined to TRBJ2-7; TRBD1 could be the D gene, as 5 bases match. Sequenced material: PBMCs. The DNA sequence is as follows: TGTGCCACACCGGAAGTTCCAGGGTCCTACGAGCAGTACTTC. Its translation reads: CATPEVPGSYEQYF.